The 5 T cell receptor beta chains in this list originate from one sample, sequenced in a study of shared clonotypes between healthy human individuals. TCRdb's table, derived via immunoSEQ multiplex PCR, lists solely in-frame clones and lacks some. This sample has about 520,000 clones, with 60% to 80% found just once. Sequenced sample: PBMCs. These receptors originate from a woman aged 40 to 55 in good health. Some clones in this sample may be carry-over from other donors' samples.

This clone was detected only a few times. The chain is built from TRBV7-2 and TRBJ2-1, with D possibly called TRBD1 or TRBD2 (5 bases each). The length of the CDR3 is 16 residues. Per the germline V gene, CDR1 is SGHTA and CDR2 is FQGNSA. V was cut by 5 bases and J by 2 bases, with 16 bases left in between. The DNA of the CDR3 is TGTGCCAGCAGCGTCCAGTCCGGGACGCCCTACAATGAGCAGTTCTTC. Amino acid sequence: CASSVQSGTPYNEQFF.

This rearrangement joins TRBV27 to TRBJ2-5, with 8 bases matching TRBD1. TRBJ2-7 matches the DNA end more closely, so the J call is doubtful. The germline CDR1 and CDR2 sequences are MNHEY and SMNVEV (reference sequence). The CDR3 totals 15 residues. The CDR3: CASSLGTGHTDEQYF. The CDR3 DNA sequence: TGTGCCAGCAGTTTAGGGACAGGACATACGGACGAGCAGTACTTC.

CDR3: CASSPQTGELFF. CDR3 nucleotides: TGTGCCAGCAGCCCCCAGACCGGGGAGCTGTTTTTT. The chain has TRBV7-7 and TRBJ2-2; D gene ambiguous. The CDR3 totals 12 residues. Looked up from germline, CDR1 is SSHAT and CDR2 is FNYEAQ (reference sequence). Trimming left V 5 bases short and J 5 bases short, with 6 bases between.

A remark on this clone: Within the sample, other DNA sequences also encode this same CDR3. The chain combines TRBV5-1 with TRBJ2-7; 7 bases line up with TRBD1. Germline assignment: CDR1 SGHRS and CDR2 YFSETQ. This CDR3 is built from 13 residues. V dropped 0 bases and J dropped 5; count of bases not matched to a gene: 2. The CDR3 sequence: CASSLGQGNEQYF. The CDR3 region has the DNA TGCGCCAGCAGCTTGGGACAGGGTAACGAGCAGTACTTC. Together with reference TRBV5-1 and TRBJ2-7, the CDR3 gives the full variable domain: KAGVTQTPRYLIKTRGQQVTLSCSPISGHRSVSWYQQTPGQGLQFLFEYFSETQRNKGNFPGRFSGRQFSNSRSEMNVSTLELGDSALYLCASSLGQGNEQYFGPGTRLTVT.

The chain couples TRBV2 to TRBJ2-7; TRBD2 might be the D (5 bases). Trimming removed 7 bases from V and 3 bases from J, with 10 bases in between. The CDR3 is 12 residues long. Germline CDR1 is SNHLY and CDR2 is FYNNEI. The chain's CDR3 is CASTLEDYEQYF. Here the CDR3 DNA reads TGTGCCAGCACCCTGGAGGACTACGAGCAGTACTTC.